The rows below give T cell receptor beta chains drawn from one sample of a study of shared clonotypes between healthy human individuals. TCRdb keeps only in-frame clones here, not all; method: immunoSEQ multiplex PCR. This sample yields 2.3 million or so clones, of which approximately 93% are seen a single time; about 0.39% belongs to the top ten. The sample was naive CD4+ T cells from PBMCs. These receptor sequences come from a man in his late teens or twenties in good health. Some clones in this sample may be carry-over from other donors' samples. Both conserved end residues are part of each CDR3. A D gene is named only where the DNA matches it firmly. Size is omitted from some rows. Given values are once, few, many or a class for expanded clones.

CASDWAGGPNYEQYF	TGTGCCAGTGACTGGGCGGGAGGACCAAACTACGAGCAGTACTTC	many	TRBJ2-7	TRBD2	TRBV7-2
CASSDYGASEAFF	TGTGCCAGCAGCGACTACGGGGCATCTGAAGCTTTCTTT	-	TRBJ1-1	-	TRBV2
CASSLGLAGGSYEQYF	TGTGCCAGCAGCCTGGGACTAGCGGGGGGATCCTACGAGCAGTACTTC	-	TRBJ2-7	TRBD2	TRBV5-4
CATSRDLAGWGYTF	TGTGCCACCAGCAGAGATCTGGCAGGTTGGGGCTACACCTTC	-	TRBJ1-2	-	TRBV15
CASSLTSGTYNEQFF	TGTGCCAGCAGCTTGACTAGCGGGACATACAATGAGCAGTTCTTC	-	TRBJ2-1	TRBD2	TRBV5-4
CASSRGSGRHYNEQFF	TGTGCCAGCAGCCGAGGTAGCGGGAGGCACTACAATGAGCAGTTCTTC	-	TRBJ2-1	TRBD2	TRBV7-9
CASSYFGPQETQYF	TGTGCCAGCAGTTACTTCGGTCCTCAAGAGACCCAGTACTTC	-	TRBJ2-5	-	TRBV6-6
CASSLNSAVSTEAFF	TGTGCCAGCAGCTTAAACAGCGCGGTGAGCACTGAAGCTTTCTTT	-	TRBJ1-1	-	TRBV7-2
CASSENSGTYNEQFF	TGTGCCAGCAGCGAAAATAGCGGTACCTACAATGAGCAGTTCTTC	-	TRBJ2-1	-	TRBV9
CASRAGTGAGSPLHF	TGTGCCAGCAGAGCCGGGACAGGGGCTGGGTCACCCCTCCACTTT	-	TRBJ1-6	TRBD1	TRBV2
CSAAPAIEQFF	TGCAGTGCTGCTCCAGCCATTGAGCAGTTCTTC	-	TRBJ2-1	-	TRBV20-1
CASSADRETQYF	TGTGCCAGCAGCGCAGACCGGGAGACCCAGTACTTC	-	TRBJ2-5	-	TRBV11-3
CASSPPGTVNTEAFF	TGTGCCAGCAGTCCACCCGGGACAGTGAACACTGAAGCTTTCTTT	-	TRBJ1-1	TRBD1	TRBV28
CASSEEASGRSTNEKLFF	TGTGCCAGCAGTGAAGAAGCGTCAGGGCGTTCAACTAATGAAAAACTGTTTTTT	-	TRBJ1-4	-	TRBV2
CASSRGPETGNTGELFF	TGTGCCAGCAGCAGGGGACCTGAGACAGGGAACACCGGGGAGCTGTTTTTT	-	TRBJ2-2	-	TRBV5-4
CASSPIQGSGDLFF	TGTGCCAGCTCACCGATACAGGGAAGCGGGGACCTGTTTTTT	-	TRBJ1-4	-	TRBV18
CASSGLGGGNQPQHF	TGTGCCAGCAGTGGTCTAGGGGGAGGCAATCAGCCCCAGCATTTT	once	TRBJ1-5	-	TRBV2
CASSLVRTGANVLTF	TGCGCCAGCAGCTTGGTCCGGACTGGGGCCAACGTCCTGACTTTC	-	TRBJ2-6	-	TRBV5-1
CASFPGRNYEQYF	TGTGCCAGCTTTCCGGGGCGAAACTACGAGCAGTACTTC	-	TRBJ2-7	-	TRBV2
CASSLSGGAYEQYF	TGTGCCAGCAGCCTGTCGGGCGGCGCCTACGAGCAGTACTTC	-	TRBJ2-7	-	TRBV11-2
CASSFPPGQLYEQYF	TGTGCCAGCAGTTTTCCCCCGGGACAGCTCTACGAGCAGTACTTC	-	TRBJ2-7	TRBD1	TRBV28
CASRHSGAGTGELFF	TGTGCCAGCAGACACAGCGGGGCGGGCACCGGGGAGCTGTTTTTT	-	TRBJ2-2	TRBD2	TRBV7-2
CASSRLAGLNTEAFF	TGTGCCAGCAGCCGCCTCGCAGGGCTGAACACTGAAGCTTTCTTT	-	TRBJ1-1	-	TRBV5-4
CASSPRGGSYEQYF	TGTGCCAGCAGCCCGCGGGGGGGGTCCTACGAGCAGTACTTC	-	TRBJ2-7	TRBD2	TRBV5-6
CASSEGGAIDETQYF	TGTGCCAGCAGTGAAGGGGGGGCGATCGACGAGACCCAGTACTTC	-	TRBJ2-5	-	TRBV6-1
CASSLIVQGASYEQYF	TGTGCCAGCAGTTTAATTGTACAGGGGGCCTCCTACGAGCAGTACTTC	-	TRBJ2-7	TRBD1	TRBV28
CSVKGGTSPPDTQYF	TGCAGCGTGAAGGGAGGGACTAGCCCCCCAGATACGCAGTATTTT	-	TRBJ2-3	TRBD2	TRBV29-1
CASSLAPGWPHNSPLHF	TGTGCCAGCAGCTTGGCTCCCGGATGGCCGCATAATTCACCCCTCCACTTT	-	TRBJ1-6	-	TRBV5-6
CASSPGLVPLNEQFF	TGCGCCAGCAGCCCGGGACTAGTTCCCCTCAATGAGCAGTTCTTC	-	TRBJ2-1	TRBD2	TRBV4-1